This passage covers 30 T cell receptor beta chains from one sample sequenced in a study of CD8+CD57+ T cells in acquired aplastic anemia. In patients chosen for sequencing, flow cytometry had shown CD8+CD57+ cell expansion. Genomic DNA templated the TCR beta VDJ and CDR3 profiling. Via MiXCR, TCRdb re-called the reads, giving one row per CDR3 protein. This table has about 200,000 distinct CDR3 sequences, 50% to 70% appearing once. Sequenced sample: sorted CD4+, CD8+, or CD8+CD57+ T cells (not recorded which) from PBMCs. These receptors originate from a human donor with aplastic anemia.

The V call is TRBV20-1, the J call TRBJ1-2, with a weak D call TRBD1 (5 bases). Germline CDR1 reads DFQATT; CDR2 reads SNEGSKA (reference sequence). The CDR3 is 12 amino acids. V lost 3 bases to trimming and J lost 7 bases, with 12 bases between them. The CDR3, as DNA: TGCAGTGCTAGTAGGGACGGATTTGGCTACACCTTC. Translated, it gives CSASRDGFGYTF.

The chain combines TRBV7-8 with TRBJ2-5; 8 nucleotides agree with TRBD1. The CDR3 covers 19 residues. The trim removed 2 bases at V and 11 bases at J, leaving 25 bases unmatched. The germline V gene encodes CDR1 SGHVS and CDR2 FQNEAQ. Written as DNA, the CDR3 is TGTGCCAGCAGCTTATCTATTACCTTTATGACAGGGGTGGAAGATACGCAGTACTTC. As protein: CASSLSITFMTGVEDTQYF.

This clonotype appeared many times. This chain joins TRBV13 and TRBJ2-2; 8 nucleotides line up with TRBD2. Germline CDR1 is PRHDT and CDR2 is FYEKMQ (reference sequence). This CDR3 spans 15 amino acids. V gave up 6 bases and J gave up 3 bases; unmatched junction bases: 6. CDR3 residues: CASRPSGGDTGELFF. The DNA of the CDR3 is TGTGCCAGCAGACCAAGCGGGGGAGACACCGGGGAGCTGTTTTTT.

The J gene is TRBJ2-7, the V gene TRBV20-1; D gene ambiguous. This CDR3 contains 14 residues. CDR1 is DFQATT, CDR2 SNEGSKA, per germline (reference sequence). V dropped 0 bases and J dropped 0 bases, with 9 bases sitting between them. The CDR3 sequence is CSAREIWDSYEQYF. CDR3 bases: TGCAGTGCTAGAGAGATCTGGGACTCCTACGAGCAGTACTTC.

The rearrangement uses TRBV19 and TRBJ1-5; possibly TRBD1 for D (6 bases). Between the trimmed V and J ends, which lost 5 bases and 1 base, there was a span of 9 bases. This CDR3 has 14 residues. Germline CDR1 reads LNHDA; CDR2 reads SQIVND (reference sequence). CDR3 loop: CASSPGHSNQPQHF. The CDR3 nucleotides read TGTGCCAGTAGTCCGGGACACAGCAATCAGCCCCAGCATTTT.

The rearrangement uses TRBV9 and TRBJ2-1; 7 positions match TRBD2. Germline-derived CDR1 and CDR2 are SGDLS and YYNGEE. Trimming removed 0 bases from V and 0 bases from J; junction bases left unmatched: 3. The CDR3 is 16 amino acids. The CDR3 coding sequence is TGTGCCAGCAGCGTAGCTGGGACTACCTCCTACAATGAGCAGTTCTTC. As protein: CASSVAGTTSYNEQFF.

The V gene is TRBV10-3, the J gene TRBJ2-3; TRBD2 aligns across 8 bases. The CDR3 runs to 15 residues. J lost 0 bases, V lost 6 bases, and 5 bases had no gene match. Looked up from germline, CDR1 is ENHRY and CDR2 is SYGVKD. The DNA for the CDR3 is TGTGCCATCAGGAGGACTAGCCCAAGCACAGATACGCAGTATTTT. Protein: CAIRRTSPSTDTQYF.

On this clonotype itself: No conserved phenylalanine or tryptophan ends this CDR3, so it is likely a read error. The chain joins TRBV15 to TRBJ1-4; D uncertain. Germline V lookup: CDR1 LNHNV, CDR2 YYDKDF (reference sequence). V was pared by 5 bases and J by 0 bases, with 7 bases between. The CDR3 is 14 amino acids. CDR3 DNA sequence: TGTGCCACCAGCCTAGGTGCAACTAATGAAAAACTGTTTTTG. Protein sequence: CATSLGATNEKLFL.

This clonotype was detected a few times. This chain joins TRBV7-9 and TRBJ2-7; D is unclear. The V and J ends lost 5 bases and 4 bases respectively, with 9 bases between them. Germline CDR1 SEHNR, CDR2 FQNEAQ (reference sequence). The CDR3 consists of 12 residues. The CDR3 nucleotides are TGTGCCAGCAGCCCCGACAAGTACGAGCAGTACTTC. It yields the protein CASSPDKYEQYF.

V usage is TRBV5-1 and J usage is TRBJ2-7, with D possibly being TRBD2 (6 bases). The germline V and J ends were trimmed by 5 bases and 2 bases, with 14 bases remaining between them. From germline, CDR1 is SGHRS and CDR2 YFSETQ. The CDR3 covers 14 residues. CDR3 protein: CASRGGGHTYEQYF. The DNA of the CDR3 is TGCGCCAGCAGGGGGGGAGGTCACACCTACGAGCAGTACTTC.

Regarding this clonotype: One end of the junction varies from germline; a read error may be responsible. The V gene is TRBV7-9, the J gene TRBJ2-7; D is tentatively TRBD1 or TRBD2 (6 bases each). Germline V gives CDR1 SEHNR, CDR2 FQNEAQ (reference sequence). The CDR3 spans 15 residues. CDR3 nucleotide sequence: TGCGCCAGCAGCTTGGATGGGGGGCGGACCTACGAGCAGTACTTC. Translating it yields CASSLDGGRTYEQYF.

The CDR3 region has the DNA TGCAGTGCTAGTGCGGGTTACAATGAGCAGTTCTTC. This sequence encodes CSASAGYNEQFF. The chain recombines TRBV20-1 with TRBJ2-1; perhaps TRBD2 as D (5 bases). The V gene lost 3 bases and the J gene lost 4 bases, with 7 bases spanning the gap. This CDR3 contains 12 residues. Germline lookup yields CDR1 DFQATT and CDR2 SNEGSKA (reference sequence).

V gene TRBV11-2 combines with J gene TRBJ2-7; 11 bases are shared with TRBD2. Germline loops: CDR1 SGHAT, CDR2 FQNNGV. The CDR3 contains 15 residues. V lost 4 bases and J lost 6; bases outside the gene matches: 8. CDR3 protein: CASSYPGLAASEQYF. The CDR3 DNA reads as TGTGCCAGCAGCTACCCGGGACTAGCGGCCTCCGAGCAGTACTTC. The full variable domain, in which reference TRBV11-2 and TRBJ2-7 provide the parts outside the CDR3, is EAGVAQSPRYKIIEKRQSVAFWCNPISGHATLYWYQQILGQGPKLLIQFQNNGVVDDSQLPKDRFSAERLKGVDSTLKIQPAKLEDSAVYLCASSYPGLAASEQYFGPGTRLTVT.

The rearrangement uses TRBV25-1 and TRBJ2-3; 10 bases are a match to TRBD2. CDR3 length: 14 residues. CDR1 and CDR2 (germline): MGHDK, SYGVNS. Trimming at V came to 2 bases and at J to 7 bases, leaving 3 bases not matched to a gene. This CDR3 is CASSELAGANTQYF. CDR3 nucleotides: TGTGCCAGCAGTGAACTAGCGGGGGCAAATACGCAGTATTTT. Full variable domain (outside the CDR3, taken from reference TRBV25-1 and TRBJ2-3): EADIYQTPRYLVIGTGKKITLECSQTMGHDKMYWYQQDPGMELHLIHYSYGVNSTEKGDLSSESTVSRIRTEHFPLTLESARPSHTSQYLCASSELAGANTQYFGPGTRLTVL.

To note about this clonotype: Being one base from a much bigger clone, this may be a read error. The rearrangement joins TRBV27 to TRBJ2-7; D is possibly TRBD1 (5 bases). This CDR3 contains 12 residues. Germline values: CDR1 MNHEY, CDR2 SMNVEV (reference sequence). CDR3 amino acids: CVSTDKSYEQYF. The CDR3 region has the DNA TGTGTCAGCACGGACAAATCCTACGAGCAGTACTTC.

The chain is built from TRBV19 and TRBJ2-3; D is unresolved. Trimming shortened V by 4 bases and J by 6 bases, and 8 bases separated the two germline ends. The CDR3 has 12 residues. Germline values: CDR1 LNHDA, CDR2 SQIVND (reference sequence). CDR3 residues: CASSSLHDTQYF. The CDR3 nucleotides read TGTGCCAGTAGTAGTCTCCACGATACGCAGTATTTT.

The chain couples TRBV2 to TRBJ1-1; a possible D gene is TRBD1 (5 bases). Germline loops: CDR1 SNHLY, CDR2 FYNNEI. Trimming cost V 0 bases and J 0 bases, with 11 bases left between them. There are 16 residues in the CDR3. CDR3 in amino acids: CASSEARGLLNTEAFF. CDR3 DNA: TGTGCCAGCAGTGAAGCGAGGGGACTTCTGAACACTGAAGCTTTCTTT.

This chain links TRBV19 with TRBJ1-1; unclear D gene. Per germline, CDR1 LNHDA and CDR2 SQIVND (reference sequence). Trimming took 7 bases from V and 6 from J, leaving 24 bases between them. The CDR3 has 16 residues. The CDR3, as DNA: TGTGCCAGTAACACCAGAGAGACGGGAAACTTGGCTGAAGCTTTCTTT. Its protein is CASNTRETGNLAEAFF.

This sequence joins TRBV7-8 and TRBJ2-3; 8 bases match TRBD1. The V and J ends lost 5 bases and 1 base, in that order; junction bases with no gene match: 5. CDR1 and CDR2 from the germline V gene are SGHVS and FQNEAQ. The CDR3 is 15 amino acids. DNA for the CDR3: TGTGCCAGCAGCATGGACAGGGTTGGCACAGATACGCAGTATTTT. This sequence encodes CASSMDRVGTDTQYF.

This chain joins TRBV19 and TRBJ2-7, with D perhaps TRBD1 or TRBD2 (5 bases each). The CDR3 consists of 15 residues. From germline, CDR1 is LNHDA and CDR2 SQIVND (reference sequence). V lost 5 bases to trimming and J lost 3 bases, with 17 bases between them. The CDR3 reads CASSEGRYVDYEQYF. The CDR3 coding sequence is TGTGCCAGTAGTGAGGGACGGTACGTTGACTACGAGCAGTACTTC. The variable domain in full, with the rest retrieved from reference TRBV19 and TRBJ2-7, is DGGITQSPKYLFRKEGQNVTLSCEQNLNHDAMYWYRQDPGQGLRLIYYSQIVNDFQKGDIAEGYSVSREKKESFPLTVTSAQKNPTAFYLCASSEGRYVDYEQYFGPGTRLTVT.

The rearrangement uses TRBV7-2 and TRBJ2-1, with no clear D. V dropped 5 bases and J dropped 9 bases, with 11 bases sitting between them. CDR3 length: 12 residues. From germline, CDR1 is SGHTA and CDR2 FQGNSA. The CDR3 sequence: CASSPRGTEQFF. The CDR3 region has the DNA TGTGCCAGCAGCCCTCGAGGAACTGAGCAGTTCTTC.

The chain is built from TRBV9 and TRBJ2-3; 9 bases match TRBD2. V was pared by 6 bases and J by 4 bases, with 12 bases of the junction left unmatched. Germline V gives CDR1 SGDLS, CDR2 YYNGEE. The CDR3 extends over 16 amino acids. CDR3 amino acids: CASTQWAGGPPDTQYF. DNA for the CDR3: TGTGCCAGCACCCAGTGGGCGGGGGGGCCCCCAGATACGCAGTATTTT.

The sample holds a few counts of this clonotype. V gene TRBV20-1 combines with J gene TRBJ1-2; D unclear. With 3 bases removed from V and 4 bases from J, the gap between germline ends came to 6 bases. The CDR3 is 11 residues long. Germline assignment: CDR1 DFQATT and CDR2 SNEGSKA (reference sequence). This CDR3 reads CSASSGYGYTF. The CDR3 DNA reads as TGCAGTGCTAGTTCGGGCTATGGCTACACCTTC.

The genes are TRBV2 and TRBJ2-3; possibly TRBD2 for D (6 bases). The CDR3 sequence is 14 residues long. Germline CDR1 SNHLY, CDR2 FYNNEI. V was trimmed by 5 bases and J by 3 bases, leaving 12 bases between them. CDR3 residues: CASSWTSGTDTQYF. The CDR3 DNA reads as TGTGCCAGCAGTTGGACGAGCGGGACAGATACGCAGTATTTT.

This chain links TRBV15 with TRBJ1-4, with D tentatively TRBD1 (5 bases). The CDR3 spans 14 residues. Trimming took off 4 bases at V and 3 bases at J, with 9 bases between the two ends. Germline V gene data show CDR1 as LNHNV and CDR2 as YYDKDF (reference sequence). The CDR3: CATSMGTSNEKLFF. CDR3 nucleotide sequence: TGTGCCACCAGCATGGGGACCTCTAATGAAAAACTGTTTTTT.

The gene calls are TRBV29-1 and TRBJ1-1; D perhaps matches TRBD1 (6 bases). The ends were cut back, 5 bases at V and 2 bases at J, with 12 bases in the middle. Germline V lookup: CDR1 SQVTM, CDR2 ANQGSEA. CDR3 length: 13 amino acids. CDR3 amino acids: CSVTGSPNTEAFF. The DNA for the CDR3 is TGCAGCGTTACAGGGTCCCCTAACACTGAAGCTTTCTTT.

This chain connects TRBV7-9 to TRBJ2-3; D not certain. This CDR3 region has 14 residues. V lost 2 bases and J 4 bases, leaving 10 bases between the germline ends. The germline CDR1 and CDR2 sequences are SEHNR and FQNEAQ (reference sequence). The CDR3 loop reads CASSLSSNADTQYF. CDR3 sequence (DNA): TGTGCCAGCAGCTTATCCAGTAACGCAGATACGCAGTATTTT.

The CDR3 sequence: CSAASRDRGWNTEAFF. In nucleotides, the CDR3 is TGCAGTGCTGCGTCCCGGGACAGGGGGTGGAACACTGAAGCTTTCTTT. The chain joins TRBV20-1 to TRBJ1-1; TRBD1 agrees at 11 bases. In germline, CDR1 is DFQATT, CDR2 SNEGSKA (reference sequence). The CDR3 loop spans 16 amino acids. The J segment lost 1 base and the V segment lost 5 bases, leaving 9 bases of the junction unmatched.

The V gene is TRBV15, the J gene TRBJ1-6, with D perhaps TRBD1 (6 bases). Trimming removed 3 bases from V and 9 bases from J, with 12 bases in between. Germline V gene sequence: CDR1 LNHNV, CDR2 YYDKDF (reference sequence). The CDR3 is made up of 14 amino acids. Here the CDR3 reads CATSRDRETSPLHF. CDR3 nucleotide sequence: TGTGCCACCAGCAGGGACAGAGAAACTTCACCCCTCCACTTT.

This clonotype was seen a few times. CDR3 coding DNA: TGCAGCGTTGAACGGGGCGGGGGGCGGTACTTC. Translated, it gives CSVERGGGRYF. The genes are TRBV29-1 and TRBJ2-7; 8 bases agree with TRBD2. This CDR3 has 11 amino acids. The germline V gene encodes CDR1 SQVTM and CDR2 ANQGSEA. The V and J ends lost 2 bases and 12 bases, in that order; junction bases with no gene match: 6.